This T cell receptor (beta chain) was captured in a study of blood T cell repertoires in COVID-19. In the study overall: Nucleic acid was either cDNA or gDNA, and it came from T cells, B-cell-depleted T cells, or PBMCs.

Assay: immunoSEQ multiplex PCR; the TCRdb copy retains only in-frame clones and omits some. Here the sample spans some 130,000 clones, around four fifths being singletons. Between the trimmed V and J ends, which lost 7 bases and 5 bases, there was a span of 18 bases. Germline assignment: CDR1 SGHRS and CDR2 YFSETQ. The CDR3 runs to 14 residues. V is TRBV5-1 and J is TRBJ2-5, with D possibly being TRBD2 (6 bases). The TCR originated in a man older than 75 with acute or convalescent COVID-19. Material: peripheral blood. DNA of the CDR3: TGCGCCAGCTCACCGGGAGCTCAGACGGAGACCCAGTACTTC. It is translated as CASSPGAQTETQYF.